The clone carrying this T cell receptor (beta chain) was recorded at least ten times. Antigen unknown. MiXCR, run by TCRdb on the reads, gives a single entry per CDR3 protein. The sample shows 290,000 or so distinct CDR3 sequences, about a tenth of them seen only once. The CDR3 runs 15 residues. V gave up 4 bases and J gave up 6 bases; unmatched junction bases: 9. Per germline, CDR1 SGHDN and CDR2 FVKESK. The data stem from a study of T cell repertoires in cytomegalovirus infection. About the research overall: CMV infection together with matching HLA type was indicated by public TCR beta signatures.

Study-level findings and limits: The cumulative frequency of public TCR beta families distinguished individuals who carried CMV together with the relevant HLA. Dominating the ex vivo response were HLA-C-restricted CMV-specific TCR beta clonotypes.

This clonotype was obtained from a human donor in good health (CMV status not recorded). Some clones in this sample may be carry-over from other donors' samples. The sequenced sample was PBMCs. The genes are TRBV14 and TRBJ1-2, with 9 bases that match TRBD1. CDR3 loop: CASSPSGTGPNGYTF. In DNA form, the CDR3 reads TGTGCCAGCAGCCCGTCCGGGACAGGGCCCAATGGCTACACCTTC.